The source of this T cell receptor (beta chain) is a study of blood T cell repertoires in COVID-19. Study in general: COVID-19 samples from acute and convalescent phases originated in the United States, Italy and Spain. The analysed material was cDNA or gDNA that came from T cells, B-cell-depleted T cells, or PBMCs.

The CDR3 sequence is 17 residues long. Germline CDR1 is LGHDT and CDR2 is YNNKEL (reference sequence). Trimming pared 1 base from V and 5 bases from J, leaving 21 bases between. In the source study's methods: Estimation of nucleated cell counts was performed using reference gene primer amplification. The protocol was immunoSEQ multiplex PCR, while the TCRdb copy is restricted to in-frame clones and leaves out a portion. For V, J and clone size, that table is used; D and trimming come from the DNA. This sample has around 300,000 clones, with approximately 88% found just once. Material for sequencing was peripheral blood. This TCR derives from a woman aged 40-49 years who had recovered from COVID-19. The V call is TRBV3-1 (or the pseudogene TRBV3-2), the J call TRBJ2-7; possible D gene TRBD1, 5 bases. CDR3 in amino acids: CASSQGGPHRSFDEQYF. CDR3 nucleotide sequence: TGTGCCAGCAGCCAAGGGGGCCCCCACAGGAGTTTCGACGAGCAGTACTTC.